These 11 T cell receptor beta chains were sequenced from one sample in a study of Ad26.COV2.S vaccination and SARS-CoV-2 variants. Some clones are missing from TCRdb's copy, which holds only in-frame ones; the method was immunoSEQ multiplex PCR. Of about 680,000 clones listed, 89% were seen once; the top ten hold about 1.5%. Treatment meaning: some 20 received Ad26.COV2.S at low or high dose, single or two shots; several received placebo; per-sample allocation not given. Day 63 after the first vaccine or placebo injection was the time point for sampling. The sequenced sample was peripheral blood, obtained in a trial of Ad26.COV2.S vaccine versus placebo. The receptors stem from a person between 18 and 65 years old who received the Ad26.COV2.S COVID-19 vaccine or a placebo.

This sequence joins TRBV7-9 and TRBJ1-2; weak D call: TRBD1 (6 bases). The V gene's germline CDR1 is SEHNR and CDR2 FQNEAQ (reference sequence). The ends were cut back, 6 bases at V and 5 bases at J, with 19 bases in the middle. This CDR3 has 15 amino acids. CDR3 residues: CASRKGAGDSYGYTF. In nucleotides, the CDR3 is TGTGCCAGCAGGAAAGGGGCAGGGGATTCATATGGCTACACCTTC.

The rearrangement joins TRBV20-1 to TRBJ1-1; D unresolved. This CDR3 contains 11 residues. CDR1 and CDR2 (germline): DFQATT, SNEGSKA (reference sequence). V was cut by 2 bases and J by 3 bases, with 4 bases left in between. The CDR3 loop reads CSARQDTEAFF. The CDR3 DNA reads TGCAGTGCTAGACAGGACACTGAAGCTTTCTTT.

The CDR3 loop reads CAISESSGTGTYEQYF. For the CDR3, the DNA is TGTGCCATCAGTGAGAGTTCCGGGACAGGCACCTACGAGCAGTACTTC. The chain carries TRBV10-3 and TRBJ2-7; 8 bases map to TRBD1. The CDR3 has 16 residues. J was trimmed by 2 bases and V by 2 bases; bases with no gene match: 8. Germline values: CDR1 ENHRY, CDR2 SYGVKD.

This clone was found a few times. The CDR3 is CASSLQGAGGYTF. CDR3 sequence (DNA): TGTGCCAGCAGTCTACAGGGGGCGGGTGGCTACACCTTC. The rearrangement uses TRBV6-6 and TRBJ1-2; the match to TRBD1 covers 9 bases. J gave up 7 bases and V 5 bases, and 5 bases lay outside the gene matches. Per germline, CDR1 MNHNY and CDR2 SVGAGI (reference sequence). The CDR3 spans 13 residues.

The chain combines TRBV14 with TRBJ1-1, with D possibly TRBD1 on 5 matching bases. Trimming took 0 bases from V and 10 from J, leaving 18 bases between them. Germline assignment: CDR1 SGHDN and CDR2 FVKESK. The CDR3 covers 15 residues. Here the CDR3 reads CASSQDIYSGQGAFF. In nucleotides, the CDR3 is TGTGCCAGCAGCCAAGATATTTACTCGGGGCAGGGAGCTTTCTTT.

This sequence joins TRBV24-1 and TRBJ2-1; 7 bases line up with TRBD2. The CDR3 runs 20 residues. J lost 9 bases, V lost 0 bases, and 22 bases had no gene match. CDR1 is KGHDR and CDR2 is SFDVKD in the germline V gene. The CDR3: CATSDLDSSPRLTSSPEQFF. CDR3 DNA: TGTGCCACCAGTGATTTGGACAGTAGCCCCCGATTGACTAGCAGCCCTGAGCAGTTCTTC.

This clone was recorded only once. The V gene is TRBV30, the J gene TRBJ2-7; tentatively, D is TRBD1 (6 bases). There are 14 residues in the CDR3. V lost 2 bases and J 2 bases, leaving 13 bases between the germline ends. The germline gives CDR1 GTSNPN, CDR2 SVGIG (reference sequence). CDR3 nucleotide sequence: TGTGCCTGGAGTTTGGGGGCTGGCCCCTACGAGCAGTACTTC. Protein product: CAWSLGAGPYEQYF.

The rearrangement uses TRBV29-1 and TRBJ2-6; D tentatively fits TRBD1 or TRBD2 (5 bases each). V shed 5 bases and J shed 0 bases, with 14 bases lying between them. This CDR3 is built from 16 residues. Germline values: CDR1 SQVTM, CDR2 ANQGSEA. CDR3 loop: CSVSPGTDSGANVLTF. In DNA form, the CDR3 reads TGCAGCGTTTCCCCTGGGACGGACTCTGGGGCCAACGTCCTGACTTTC.

The chain uses TRBV10-3 and TRBJ2-6, with TRBD2 matching over 7 bases. Germline-derived CDR1 and CDR2 are ENHRY and SYGVKD. J lost 0 bases, V lost 8 bases, and 4 bases had no gene match. CDR3 length equals 15 residues. In DNA form, the CDR3 reads TGTGCCATCGGGGACTACAGCTCTGGGGCCAACGTCCTGACTTTC. This gives the protein CAIGDYSSGANVLTF.

This chain uses TRBV29-1 with TRBJ1-1; unclear D gene. V was trimmed by 5 bases and J by 8 bases, leaving 15 bases between them. This CDR3 is 12 amino acids long. Germline assignment: CDR1 SQVTM and CDR2 ANQGSEA. Written as DNA, the CDR3 is TGCAGCGTTCCCGGCGGAACGGCGGAAGCTTTCTTT. It translates to CSVPGGTAEAFF. Combining the CDR3 with reference TRBV29-1 and TRBJ1-1 gives the whole variable domain SAVISQKPSRDICQRGTSLTIQCQVDSQVTMMFWYRQQPGQSLTLIATANQGSEATYESGFVIDKFPISRPNLTFSTLTVSNMSPEDSSIYLCSVPGGTAEAFFGQGTRLTVV.

The rearrangement joins TRBV5-6 to TRBJ1-1, with D maybe TRBD1 (5 bases). Looked up from germline, CDR1 is SGHDT and CDR2 is YYEEEE. V lost 3 bases to trimming and J lost 2 bases, with 14 bases between them. The CDR3 covers 15 residues. The CDR3 sequence: CASSSDPGPNTEAFF. CDR3 sequence (DNA): TGTGCCAGCAGCTCGGACCCGGGGCCCAACACTGAAGCTTTCTTT.